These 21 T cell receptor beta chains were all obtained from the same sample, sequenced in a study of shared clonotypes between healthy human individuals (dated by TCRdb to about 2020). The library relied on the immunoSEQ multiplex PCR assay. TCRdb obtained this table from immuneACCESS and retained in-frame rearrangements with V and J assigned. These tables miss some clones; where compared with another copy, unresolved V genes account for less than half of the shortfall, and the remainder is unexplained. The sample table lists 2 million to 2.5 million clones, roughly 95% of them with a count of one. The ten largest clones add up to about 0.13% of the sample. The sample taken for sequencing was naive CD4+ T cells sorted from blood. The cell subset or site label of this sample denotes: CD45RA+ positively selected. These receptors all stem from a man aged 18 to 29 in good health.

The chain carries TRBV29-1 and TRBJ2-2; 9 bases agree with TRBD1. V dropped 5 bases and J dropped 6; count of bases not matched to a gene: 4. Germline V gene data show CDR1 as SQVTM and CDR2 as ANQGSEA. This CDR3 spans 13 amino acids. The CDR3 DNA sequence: TGCAGCGTTAACAGGGGGCGTGCCGGGGAGCTGTTTTTT. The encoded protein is CSVNRGRAGELFF.

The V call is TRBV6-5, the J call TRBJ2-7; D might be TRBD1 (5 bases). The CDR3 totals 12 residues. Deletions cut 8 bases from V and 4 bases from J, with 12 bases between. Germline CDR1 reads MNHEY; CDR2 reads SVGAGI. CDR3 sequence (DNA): TGTGCCAGCCAGGATAGGGGATACGAGCAGTACTTC. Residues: CASQDRGYEQYF.

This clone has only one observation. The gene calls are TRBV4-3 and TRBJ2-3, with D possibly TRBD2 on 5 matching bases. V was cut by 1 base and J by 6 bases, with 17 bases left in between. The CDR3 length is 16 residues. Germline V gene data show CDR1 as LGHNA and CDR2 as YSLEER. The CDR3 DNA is TGCGCCAGCAGCCAAGGGGAGTCCGTCCTCAGGGATACGCAGTATTTT. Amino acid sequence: CASSQGESVLRDTQYF.

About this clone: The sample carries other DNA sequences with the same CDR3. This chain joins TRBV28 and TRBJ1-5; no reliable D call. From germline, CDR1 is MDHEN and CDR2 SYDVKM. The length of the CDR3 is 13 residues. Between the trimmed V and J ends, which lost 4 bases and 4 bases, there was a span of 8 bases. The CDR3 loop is CASSWTGNQPQHF. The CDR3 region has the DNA TGTGCCAGCAGTTGGACTGGGAATCAGCCCCAGCATTTT.

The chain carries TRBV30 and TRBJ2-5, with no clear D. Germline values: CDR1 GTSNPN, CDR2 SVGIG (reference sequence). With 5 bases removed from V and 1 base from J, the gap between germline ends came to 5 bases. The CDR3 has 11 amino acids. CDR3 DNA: TGTGCCTGGGGGTTCCAAGAGACCCAGTACTTC. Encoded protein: CAWGFQETQYF.

The CDR3 loop reads CASSQWGRETQYF. In DNA form, the CDR3 reads TGCGCCAGCAGCCAATGGGGTAGGGAGACCCAGTACTTC. The chain couples TRBV4-1 to TRBJ2-5; D remains unclear. Germline V gene data show CDR1 as MGHRA and CDR2 as YSYEKL. This CDR3 spans 13 amino acids. With 2 bases removed from V and 5 bases from J, the gap between germline ends came to 9 bases.

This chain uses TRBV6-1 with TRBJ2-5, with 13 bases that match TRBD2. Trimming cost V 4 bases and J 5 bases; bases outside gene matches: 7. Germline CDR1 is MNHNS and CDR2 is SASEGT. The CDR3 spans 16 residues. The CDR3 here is CASSGLLAGGLETQYF. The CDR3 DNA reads TGTGCCAGCAGTGGTTTACTAGCGGGAGGGCTTGAGACCCAGTACTTC.

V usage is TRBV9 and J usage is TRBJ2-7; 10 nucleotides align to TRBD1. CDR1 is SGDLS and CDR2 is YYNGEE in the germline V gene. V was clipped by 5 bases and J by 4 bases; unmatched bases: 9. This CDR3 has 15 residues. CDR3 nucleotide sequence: TGTGCCAGCAGTTCCGGGACAGGGGCATTATACGAGCAGTACTTC. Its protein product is CASSSGTGALYEQYF.

As DNA, the CDR3 is TGTGCCAGCAGCTTAATTAGGGGCTCTGGGGCCAACGTCCTGACTTTC. Amino acids: CASSLIRGSGANVLTF. The rearrangement links TRBV13 to TRBJ2-6, with a possible D match to TRBD1 (5 bases). Trimming shortened V by 2 bases and J by 0 bases, and 8 bases separated the two germline ends. The CDR3 consists of 16 residues. Germline CDR1 reads PRHDT; CDR2 reads FYEKMQ (reference sequence). Using reference TRBV13 and TRBJ2-6 for the parts outside the CDR3, the full variable domain is AAGVIQSPRHLIKEKRETATLKCYPIPRHDTVYWYQQGPGQDPQFLISFYEKMQSDKGSIPDRFSAQQFSDYHSELNMSSLELGDSALYFCASSLIRGSGANVLTFGAGSRLTVL.

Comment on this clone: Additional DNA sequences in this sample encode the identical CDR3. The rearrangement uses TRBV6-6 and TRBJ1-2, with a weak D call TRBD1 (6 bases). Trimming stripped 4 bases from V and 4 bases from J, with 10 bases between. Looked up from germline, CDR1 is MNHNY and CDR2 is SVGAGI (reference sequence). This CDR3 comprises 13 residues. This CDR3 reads CASSFDRSYGYTF. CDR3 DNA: TGTGCCAGCAGTTTTGACAGGAGCTATGGCTACACCTTC.

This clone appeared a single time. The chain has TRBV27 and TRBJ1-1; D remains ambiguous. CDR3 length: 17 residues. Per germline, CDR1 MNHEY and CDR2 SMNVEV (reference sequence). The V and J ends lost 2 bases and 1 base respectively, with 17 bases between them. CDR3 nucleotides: TGTGCCAGCAGTTTAAGTCGTGTCGGAGTTGCGAACACTGAAGCTTTCTTT. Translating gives CASSLSRVGVANTEAFF.

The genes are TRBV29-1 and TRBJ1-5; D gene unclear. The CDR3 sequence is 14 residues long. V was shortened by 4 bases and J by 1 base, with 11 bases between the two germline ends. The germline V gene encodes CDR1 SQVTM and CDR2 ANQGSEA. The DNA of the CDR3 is TGCAGCGTTGCCTATCAGCAAAGCAATCAGCCCCAGCATTTT. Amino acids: CSVAYQQSNQPQHF.

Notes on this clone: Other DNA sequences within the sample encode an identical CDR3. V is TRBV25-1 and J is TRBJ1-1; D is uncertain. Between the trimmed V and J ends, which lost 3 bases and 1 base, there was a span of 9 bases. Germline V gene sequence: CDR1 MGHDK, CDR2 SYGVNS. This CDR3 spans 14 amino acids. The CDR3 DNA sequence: TGTGCCAGCAGTGACCAAACTAAGAACACTGAAGCTTTCTTT. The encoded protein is CASSDQTKNTEAFF. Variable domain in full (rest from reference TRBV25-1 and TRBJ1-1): EADIYQTPRYLVIGTGKKITLECSQTMGHDKMYWYQQDPGMELHLIHYSYGVNSTEKGDLSSESTVSRIRTEHFPLTLESARPSHTSQYLCASSDQTKNTEAFFGQGTRLTVV.

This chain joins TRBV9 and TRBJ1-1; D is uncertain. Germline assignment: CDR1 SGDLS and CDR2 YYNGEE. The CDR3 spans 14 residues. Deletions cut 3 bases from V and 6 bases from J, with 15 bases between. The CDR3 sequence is CASSAGWENAEAFF. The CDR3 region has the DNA TGTGCCAGCAGCGCCGGGTGGGAAAACGCTGAAGCTTTCTTT.

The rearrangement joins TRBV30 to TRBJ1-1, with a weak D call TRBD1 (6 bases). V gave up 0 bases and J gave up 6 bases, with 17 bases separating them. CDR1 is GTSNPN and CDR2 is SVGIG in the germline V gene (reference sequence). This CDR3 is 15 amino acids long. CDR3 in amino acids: CAWSVGGGTGAEAFF. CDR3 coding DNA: TGTGCCTGGAGTGTAGGAGGGGGTACAGGTGCTGAAGCTTTCTTT. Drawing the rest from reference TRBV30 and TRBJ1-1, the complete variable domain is SQTIHQWPATLVQPVGSPLSLECTVEGTSNPNLYWYRQAAGRGLQLLFYSVGIGQISSEVPQNLSASRPQDRQFILSSKKLLLSDSGFYLCAWSVGGGTGAEAFFGQGTRLTVV.

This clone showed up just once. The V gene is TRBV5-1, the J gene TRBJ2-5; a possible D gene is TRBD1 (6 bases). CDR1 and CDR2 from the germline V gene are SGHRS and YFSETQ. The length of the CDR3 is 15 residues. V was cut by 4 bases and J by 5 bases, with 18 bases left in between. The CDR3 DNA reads TGCGCCAGCAGCCCCCCTGGGACAAGCGTGGAGACCCAGTACTTC. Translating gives CASSPPGTSVETQYF. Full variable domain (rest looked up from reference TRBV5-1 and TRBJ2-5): KAGVTQTPRYLIKTRGQQVTLSCSPISGHRSVSWYQQTPGQGLQFLFEYFSETQRNKGNFPGRFSGRQFSNSRSEMNVSTLELGDSALYLCASSPPGTSVETQYFGPGTRLLVL.

This CDR3 reads CSVKRQGEGNEQFF. The CDR3 bases are TGCAGCGTTAAAAGGCAGGGTGAAGGCAATGAGCAGTTCTTC. The chain couples TRBV29-1 to TRBJ2-1; possibly TRBD1 for D (5 bases). V was cut by 5 bases and J by 6 bases, with 17 bases left in between. The CDR3 length is 14 residues. Germline V gene lookup returns CDR1 SQVTM and CDR2 ANQGSEA.

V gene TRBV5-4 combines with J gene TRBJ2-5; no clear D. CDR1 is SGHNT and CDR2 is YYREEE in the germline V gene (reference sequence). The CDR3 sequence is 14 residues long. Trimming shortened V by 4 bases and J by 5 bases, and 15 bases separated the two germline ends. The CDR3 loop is CASSIRTQTETQYF. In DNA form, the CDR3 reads TGTGCCAGCAGCATCCGGACCCAGACGGAGACCCAGTACTTC.

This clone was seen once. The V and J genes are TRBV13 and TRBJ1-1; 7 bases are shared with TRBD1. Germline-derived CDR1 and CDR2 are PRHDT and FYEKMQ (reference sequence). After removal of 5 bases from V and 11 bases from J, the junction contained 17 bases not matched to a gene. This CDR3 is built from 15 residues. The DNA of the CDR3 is TGTGCCAGCAGCCTACTAGGGGCGACAGGGATTTATGCTTTCTTT. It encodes CASSLLGATGIYAFF.

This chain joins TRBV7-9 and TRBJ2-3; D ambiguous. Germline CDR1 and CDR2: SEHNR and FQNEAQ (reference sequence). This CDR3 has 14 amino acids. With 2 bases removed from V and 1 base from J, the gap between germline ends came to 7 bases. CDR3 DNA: TGTGCCAGCAGCTTATACAGCCGCACAGATACGCAGTATTTT. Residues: CASSLYSRTDTQYF.

The CDR3 nucleotides are TGTGCCAGCAGCTTAGTGGAATGGGGGGTCACCGGGGAGCTGTTTTTT. Translation: CASSLVEWGVTGELFF. V gene TRBV7-8 combines with J gene TRBJ2-2; D is perhaps TRBD2 (6 bases). Between the trimmed V and J ends, which lost 1 base and 4 bases, there was a span of 13 bases. Germline V gene data show CDR1 as SGHVS and CDR2 as FQNEAQ. This CDR3 spans 16 amino acids. Full variable domain (rest looked up from reference TRBV7-8 and TRBJ2-2): GAGVSQSPRYKVAKRGQDVALRCDPISGHVSLFWYQQALGQGPEFLTYFQNEAQLDKSGLPSDRFFAERPEGSVSTLKIQRTQQEDSAVYLCASSLVEWGVTGELFFGEGSRLTVL.